Below, one T cell receptor (beta chain) is given with its context. These data are taken from a study of long-term antiretroviral therapy in people with HIV. Samples were assayed with immunoSEQ v3.0 at survey level. Assay used: immunoSEQ multiplex PCR; TCRdb lists only in-frame clones, some missing. The repertoire consists of 20,000 to 30,000 clones, with roughly four fifths occurring once and the leading ten covering around 24%. Germline V gene lookup returns CDR1 SGHVS and CDR2 FNYEAQ. J lost 4 bases, V lost 5 bases, and 11 bases had no gene match. The CDR3 is made up of 18 amino acids. The rearrangement links TRBV7-6 to TRBJ2-5; 15 nucleotides match TRBD2. This receptor was taken from a middle-aged man with HIV. Specimen: unsorted PBMCs, collected 0.4 years after starting antiretroviral therapy. For the CDR3, the DNA is TGTGCCAGCAGCCCGCTCGGACTAGCGGGGGGGACCAGAGAGACCCAGTACTTC. It is translated as CASSPLGLAGGTRETQYF.